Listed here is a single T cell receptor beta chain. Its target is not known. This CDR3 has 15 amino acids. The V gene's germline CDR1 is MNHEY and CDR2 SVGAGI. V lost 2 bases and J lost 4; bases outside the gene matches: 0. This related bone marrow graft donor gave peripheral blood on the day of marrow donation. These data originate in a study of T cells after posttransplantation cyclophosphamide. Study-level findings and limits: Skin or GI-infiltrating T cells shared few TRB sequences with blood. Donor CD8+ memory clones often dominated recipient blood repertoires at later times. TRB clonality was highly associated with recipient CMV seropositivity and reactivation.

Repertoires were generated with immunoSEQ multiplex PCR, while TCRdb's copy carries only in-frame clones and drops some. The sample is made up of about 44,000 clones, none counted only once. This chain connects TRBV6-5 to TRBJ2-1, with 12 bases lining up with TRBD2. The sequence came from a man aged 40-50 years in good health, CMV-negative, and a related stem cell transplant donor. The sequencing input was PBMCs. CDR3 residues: CASSYLAGGYNEQFF. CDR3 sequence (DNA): TGTGCCAGCAGTTACCTAGCGGGGGGGTACAATGAGCAGTTCTTC.